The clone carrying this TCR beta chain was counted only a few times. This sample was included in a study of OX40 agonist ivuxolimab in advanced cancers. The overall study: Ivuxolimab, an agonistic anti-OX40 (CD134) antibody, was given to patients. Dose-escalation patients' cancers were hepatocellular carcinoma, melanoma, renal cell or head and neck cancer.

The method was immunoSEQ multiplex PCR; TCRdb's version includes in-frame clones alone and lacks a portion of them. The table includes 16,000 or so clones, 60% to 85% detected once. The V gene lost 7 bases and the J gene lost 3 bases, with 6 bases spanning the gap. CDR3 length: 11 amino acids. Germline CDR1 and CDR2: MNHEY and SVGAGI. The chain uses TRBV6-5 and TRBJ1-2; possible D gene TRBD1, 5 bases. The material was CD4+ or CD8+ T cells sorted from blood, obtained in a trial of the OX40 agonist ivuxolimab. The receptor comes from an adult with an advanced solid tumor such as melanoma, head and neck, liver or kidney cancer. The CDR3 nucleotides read TGTGCCAGCATGGGGGACTATGGCTACACCTTC. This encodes CASMGDYGYTF.